This T cell receptor (beta chain) was retrieved from a study of tumor-infiltrating lymphocytes in primary liver carcinoma. Background on the study: All patients, whether men or women, fell within 30 to 69 years of age. Study-wide findings and caveats: All five tumor regions shared only about 7.5-24% of top clones.

For each extraction, RNA and DNA were obtained together from approximately 20-30 mg of unsorted bulk tissue. Constant-region priming of roughly 0.45 ug total RNA yielded TCR beta cDNA. Libraries of TCR beta came from three nested multiplex PCR rounds with slightly modified ARM-PCR. In TCRdb, the multiplex PCR reads were re-called with MiXCR into one record per CDR3 protein. The table shows 40,000 to 60,000 distinct CDR3 sequences, with 65% to 80% occurring only once. A remark on this clonotype: Its specificity is unknown. Germline and junction disagree at one end, which may indicate a read error.

Sequencing was carried out using liver tumor tissue from sampling region 5. As for subset: tumor region T5, tumor centre. The sequence was obtained from a man between 40 and 49 years old with primary liver carcinoma and hepatitis B virus infection.

Written as DNA, the CDR3 is TGTGCAAGCAGTTTATCGGCCGGCCGCGAGCAGTACTTC. It yields the protein CASSLSAGREQYF. The rearrangement links TRBV28 to TRBJ2-7; D call uncertain. The CDR3 runs 13 residues. CDR1 is MDHEN and CDR2 is SYDVKM in the germline V gene.